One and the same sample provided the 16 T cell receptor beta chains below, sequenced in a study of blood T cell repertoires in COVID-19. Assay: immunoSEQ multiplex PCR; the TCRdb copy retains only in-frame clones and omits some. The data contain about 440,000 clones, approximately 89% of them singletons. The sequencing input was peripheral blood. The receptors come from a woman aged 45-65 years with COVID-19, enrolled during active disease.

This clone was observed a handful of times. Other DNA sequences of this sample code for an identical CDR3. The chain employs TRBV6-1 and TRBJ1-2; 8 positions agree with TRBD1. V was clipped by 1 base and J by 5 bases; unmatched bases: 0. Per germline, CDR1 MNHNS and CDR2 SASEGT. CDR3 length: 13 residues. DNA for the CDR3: TGTGCCAGCAGTGAAGGACAGGGGTATGGCTACACCTTC. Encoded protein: CASSEGQGYGYTF.

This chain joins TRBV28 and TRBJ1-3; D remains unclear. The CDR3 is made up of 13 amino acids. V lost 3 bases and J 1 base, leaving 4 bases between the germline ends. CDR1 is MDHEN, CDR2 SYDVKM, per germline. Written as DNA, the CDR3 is TGTGCCAGCAGTTTTAATTCTGGAAACACCATATATTTT. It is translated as CASSFNSGNTIYF. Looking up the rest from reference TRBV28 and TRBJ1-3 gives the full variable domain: DVKVTQSSRYLVKRTGEKVFLECVQDMDHENMFWYRQDPGLGLRLIYFSYDVKMKEKGDIPEGYSVSREKKERFSLILESASTNQTSMYLCASSFNSGNTIYFGEGSWLTVV.

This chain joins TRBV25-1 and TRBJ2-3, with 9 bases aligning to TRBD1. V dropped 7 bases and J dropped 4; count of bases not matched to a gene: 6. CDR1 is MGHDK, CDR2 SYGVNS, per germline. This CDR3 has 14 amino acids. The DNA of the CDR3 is TGTGCCAGCACCGACAGGGGGGGAGCAGATACGCAGTATTTT. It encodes CASTDRGGADTQYF. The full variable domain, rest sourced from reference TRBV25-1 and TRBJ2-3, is EADIYQTPRYLVIGTGKKITLECSQTMGHDKMYWYQQDPGMELHLIHYSYGVNSTEKGDLSSESTVSRIRTEHFPLTLESARPSHTSQYLCASTDRGGADTQYFGPGTRLTVL.

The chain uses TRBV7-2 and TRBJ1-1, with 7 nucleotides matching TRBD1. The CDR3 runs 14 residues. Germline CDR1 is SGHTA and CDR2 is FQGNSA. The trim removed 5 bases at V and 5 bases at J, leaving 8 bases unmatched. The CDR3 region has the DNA TGTGCCAGCAGCATTAGACAGGGCAATACTGAAGCTTTCTTT. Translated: CASSIRQGNTEAFF.

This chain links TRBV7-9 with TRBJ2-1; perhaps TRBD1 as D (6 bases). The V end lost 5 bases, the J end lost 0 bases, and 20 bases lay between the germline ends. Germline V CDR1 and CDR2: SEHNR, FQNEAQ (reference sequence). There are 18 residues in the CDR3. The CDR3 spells CASSPTPLRDISYNEQFF. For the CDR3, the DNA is TGTGCCAGCAGCCCCACCCCTCTGAGGGACATCTCCTACAATGAGCAGTTCTTC.

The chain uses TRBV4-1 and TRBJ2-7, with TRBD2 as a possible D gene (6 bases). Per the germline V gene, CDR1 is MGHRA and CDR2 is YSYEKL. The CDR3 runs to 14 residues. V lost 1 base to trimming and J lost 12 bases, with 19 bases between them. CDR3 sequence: CASSQAGVTWFAYF. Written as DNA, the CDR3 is TGCGCCAGCAGCCAAGCGGGGGTCACCTGGTTTGCGTACTTC.

The CDR3 region has the DNA TGCAGCGTTGGAGGGGGGGCAGAAAAACTGTTTTTT. Its protein is CSVGGGAEKLFF. The V and J genes are TRBV29-1 and TRBJ1-4; weak D call: TRBD1 (6 bases). Germline V gene lookup returns CDR1 SQVTM and CDR2 ANQGSEA. CDR3 length equals 12 residues. V lost 4 bases and J lost 8, with 11 bases in between. Filled out from reference TRBV29-1 and TRBJ1-4, the complete variable domain reads SAVISQKPSRDICQRGTSLTIQCQVDSQVTMMFWYRQQPGQSLTLIATANQGSEATYESGFVIDKFPISRPNLTFSTLTVSNMSPEDSSIYLCSVGGGAEKLFFGSGTQLSVL.

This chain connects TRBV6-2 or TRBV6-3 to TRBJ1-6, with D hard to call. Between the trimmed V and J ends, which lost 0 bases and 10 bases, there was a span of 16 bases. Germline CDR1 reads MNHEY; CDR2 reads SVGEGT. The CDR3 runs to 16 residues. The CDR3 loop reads CASSYSGGYTGSPLHF. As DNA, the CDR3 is TGTGCCAGCAGTTACTCAGGCGGGTATACCGGGTCACCCCTCCACTTT.

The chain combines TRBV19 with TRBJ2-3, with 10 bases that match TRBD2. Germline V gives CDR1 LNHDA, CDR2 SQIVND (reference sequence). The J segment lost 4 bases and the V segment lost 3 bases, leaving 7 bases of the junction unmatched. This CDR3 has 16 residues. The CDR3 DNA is TGTGCCAGTAGTATGGGTAGCGGGGGGTATGCAGATACGCAGTATTTT. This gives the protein CASSMGSGGYADTQYF.

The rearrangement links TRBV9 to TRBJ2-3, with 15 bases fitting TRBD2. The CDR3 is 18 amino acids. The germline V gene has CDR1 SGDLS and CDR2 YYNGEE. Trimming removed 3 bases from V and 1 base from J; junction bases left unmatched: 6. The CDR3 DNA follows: TGTGCCAGCAGCGCTGGGACTAGCGGGGGGTTTGGCACAGATACGCAGTATTTT. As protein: CASSAGTSGGFGTDTQYF.

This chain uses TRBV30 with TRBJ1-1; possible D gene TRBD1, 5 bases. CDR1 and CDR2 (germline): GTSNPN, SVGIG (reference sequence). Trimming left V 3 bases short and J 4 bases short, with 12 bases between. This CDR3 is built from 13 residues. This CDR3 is CAWSPGWVTEAFF. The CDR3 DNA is TGTGCCTGGAGCCCAGGGTGGGTCACTGAAGCTTTCTTT.

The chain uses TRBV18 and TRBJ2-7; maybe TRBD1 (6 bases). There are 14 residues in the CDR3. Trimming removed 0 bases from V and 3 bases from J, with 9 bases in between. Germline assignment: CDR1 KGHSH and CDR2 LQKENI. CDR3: CASSPPRGYYEQYF. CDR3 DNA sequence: TGTGCCAGCTCACCACCTAGGGGGTACTACGAGCAGTACTTC.

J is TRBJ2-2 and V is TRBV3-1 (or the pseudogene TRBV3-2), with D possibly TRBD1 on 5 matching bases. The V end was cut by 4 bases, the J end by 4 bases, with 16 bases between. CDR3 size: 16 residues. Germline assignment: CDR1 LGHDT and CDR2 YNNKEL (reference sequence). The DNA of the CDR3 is TGTGCCAGCAGCCGAGGACAAGAGATGGGCACCGGGGAGCTGTTTTTT. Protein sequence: CASSRGQEMGTGELFF.

The CDR3 coding sequence is TGTGCCAGCAGTTTAAGGGACAGTTATACATCGGGACTGTTTTTT. Its protein product is CASSLRDSYTSGLFF. V gene TRBV27 combines with J gene TRBJ1-4, with 7 bases lining up with TRBD1. The CDR3 runs 15 residues. The germline CDR1 and CDR2 sequences are MNHEY and SMNVEV (reference sequence). J was trimmed by 13 bases and V by 2 bases; bases with no gene match: 13.

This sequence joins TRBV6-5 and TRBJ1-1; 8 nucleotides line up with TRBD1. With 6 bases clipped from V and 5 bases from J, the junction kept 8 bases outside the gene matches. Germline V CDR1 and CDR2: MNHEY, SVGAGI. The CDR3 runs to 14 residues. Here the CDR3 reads CASSVTGGMTEAFF. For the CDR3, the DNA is TGTGCCAGCAGCGTAACAGGGGGTATGACTGAAGCTTTCTTT.

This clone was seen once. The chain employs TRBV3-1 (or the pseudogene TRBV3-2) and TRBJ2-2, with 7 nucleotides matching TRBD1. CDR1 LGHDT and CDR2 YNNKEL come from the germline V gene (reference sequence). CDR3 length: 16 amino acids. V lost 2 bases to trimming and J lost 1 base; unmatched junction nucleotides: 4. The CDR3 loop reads CASSQSRTGNTGELFF. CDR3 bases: TGTGCCAGCAGCCAAAGTCGGACAGGGAACACCGGGGAGCTGTTTTTT.